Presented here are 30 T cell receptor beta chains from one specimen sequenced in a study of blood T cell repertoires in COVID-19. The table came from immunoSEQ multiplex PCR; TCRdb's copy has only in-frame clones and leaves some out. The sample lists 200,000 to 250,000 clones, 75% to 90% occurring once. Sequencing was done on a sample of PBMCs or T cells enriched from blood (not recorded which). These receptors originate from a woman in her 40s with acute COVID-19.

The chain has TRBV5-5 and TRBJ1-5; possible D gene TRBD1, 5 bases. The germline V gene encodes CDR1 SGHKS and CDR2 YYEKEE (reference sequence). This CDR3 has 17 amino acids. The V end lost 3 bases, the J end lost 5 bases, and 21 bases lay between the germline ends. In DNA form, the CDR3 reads TGTGCCAGCAGCTCAACCGGGGGTCAGAGGGGACATCAGCCCCAGCATTTT. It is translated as CASSSTGGQRGHQPQHF.

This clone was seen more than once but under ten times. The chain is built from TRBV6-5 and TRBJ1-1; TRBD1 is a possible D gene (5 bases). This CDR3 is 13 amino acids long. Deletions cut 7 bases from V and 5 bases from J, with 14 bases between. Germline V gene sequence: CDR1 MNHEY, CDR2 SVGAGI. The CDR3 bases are TGTGCCAGCAATCGACAGACGACGACTGAAGCTTTCTTT. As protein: CASNRQTTTEAFF.

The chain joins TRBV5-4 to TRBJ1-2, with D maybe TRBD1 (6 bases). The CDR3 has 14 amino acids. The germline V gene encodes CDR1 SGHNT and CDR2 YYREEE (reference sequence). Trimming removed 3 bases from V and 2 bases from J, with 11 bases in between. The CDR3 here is CASSWDKGNYGYTF. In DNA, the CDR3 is TGTGCCAGCAGCTGGGACAAGGGAAACTATGGCTACACCTTC.

The CDR3 loop is CASSKVTGFGGYTF. The CDR3 DNA is TGTGCCAGCAGCAAAGTCACAGGCTTCGGTGGCTACACCTTC. This chain connects TRBV21-1 to TRBJ1-2; TRBD1 is the table's D call and was not checked against the DNA. TRBV21-1 corresponds to a pseudogene. CDR3 length: 14 amino acids.

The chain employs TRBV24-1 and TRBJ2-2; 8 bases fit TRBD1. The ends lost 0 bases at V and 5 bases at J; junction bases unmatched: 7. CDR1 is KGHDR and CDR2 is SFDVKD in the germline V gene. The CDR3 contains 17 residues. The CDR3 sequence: CATSDLHQGARTGELFF. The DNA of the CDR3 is TGTGCCACCAGTGATTTGCATCAGGGGGCAAGGACCGGGGAGCTGTTTTTT.

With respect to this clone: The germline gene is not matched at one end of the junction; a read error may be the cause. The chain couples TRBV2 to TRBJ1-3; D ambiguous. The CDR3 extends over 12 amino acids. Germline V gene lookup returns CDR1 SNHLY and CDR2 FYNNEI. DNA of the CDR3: TGTGCCAGTAGTGTCTTCGGAAACACCATATATTTT. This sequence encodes CASSVFGNTIYF. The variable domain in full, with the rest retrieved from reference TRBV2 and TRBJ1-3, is EPEVTQTPSHQVTQMGQEVILRCVPISNHLYFYWYRQILGQKVEFLVSFYNNEISEKSEIFDDQFSVERPDGSNFTLKIRSTKLEDSAMYFCASSVFGNTIYFGEGSWLTVV.

The CDR3 bases are TGTGCCAGCAGTCCTACGACAGCCTACGAGCAGTACTTC. It yields the protein CASSPTTAYEQYF. The rearrangement uses TRBV27 and TRBJ2-7; D may be TRBD1 (5 bases). V was trimmed by 5 bases and J by 2 bases, leaving 10 bases between them. The CDR3 has 13 amino acids. CDR1 and CDR2 (germline): MNHEY, SMNVEV (reference sequence).

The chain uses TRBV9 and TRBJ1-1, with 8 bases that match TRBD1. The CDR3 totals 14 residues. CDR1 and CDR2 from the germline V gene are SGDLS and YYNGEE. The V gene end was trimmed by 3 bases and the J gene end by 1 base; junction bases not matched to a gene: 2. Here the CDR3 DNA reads TGTGCCAGCAGCGGAACAGGGGGGAACACTGAAGCTTTCTTT. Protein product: CASSGTGGNTEAFF.

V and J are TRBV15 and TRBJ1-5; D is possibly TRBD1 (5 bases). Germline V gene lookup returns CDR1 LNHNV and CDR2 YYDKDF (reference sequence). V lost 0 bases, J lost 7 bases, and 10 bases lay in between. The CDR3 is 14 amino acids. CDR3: CATSRDGGGQPQHF. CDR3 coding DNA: TGTGCCACCAGCAGAGATGGGGGAGGGCAGCCCCAGCATTTT.

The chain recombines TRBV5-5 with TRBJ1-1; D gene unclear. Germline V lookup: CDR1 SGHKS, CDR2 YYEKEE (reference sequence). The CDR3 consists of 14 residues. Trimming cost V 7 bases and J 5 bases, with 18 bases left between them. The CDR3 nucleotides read TGTGCCAGCTTCGGCGGGAACGTACGGACTGAAGCTTTCTTT. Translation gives CASFGGNVRTEAFF.

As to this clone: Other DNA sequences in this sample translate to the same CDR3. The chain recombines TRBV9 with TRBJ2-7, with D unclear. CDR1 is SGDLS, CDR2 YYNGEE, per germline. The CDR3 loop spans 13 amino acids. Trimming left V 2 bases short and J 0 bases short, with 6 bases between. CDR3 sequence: CASSVTGSYEQYF. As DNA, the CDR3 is TGTGCCAGCAGCGTCACCGGCTCCTACGAGCAGTACTTC.

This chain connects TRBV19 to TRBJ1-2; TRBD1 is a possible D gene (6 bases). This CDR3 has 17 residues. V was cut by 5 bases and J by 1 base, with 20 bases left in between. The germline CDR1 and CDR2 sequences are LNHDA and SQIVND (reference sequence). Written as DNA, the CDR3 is TGTGCCAGTAGTCCGCCAACCGGGACACCAGATAACTATGGCTACACCTTC. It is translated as CASSPPTGTPDNYGYTF.

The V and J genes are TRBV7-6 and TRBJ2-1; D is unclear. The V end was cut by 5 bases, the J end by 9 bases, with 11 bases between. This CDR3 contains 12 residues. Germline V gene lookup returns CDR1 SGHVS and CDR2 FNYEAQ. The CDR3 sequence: CASSRVSGEQFF. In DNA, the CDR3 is TGTGCCAGCAGCCGGGTGTCGGGTGAGCAGTTCTTC.

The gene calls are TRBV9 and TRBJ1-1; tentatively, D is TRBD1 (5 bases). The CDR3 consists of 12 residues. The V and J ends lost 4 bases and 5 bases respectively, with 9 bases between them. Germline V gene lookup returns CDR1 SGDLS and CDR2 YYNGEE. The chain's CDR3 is CASSRGGTEAFF. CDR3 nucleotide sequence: TGTGCCAGCAGCCGGGGGGGTACTGAAGCTTTCTTT. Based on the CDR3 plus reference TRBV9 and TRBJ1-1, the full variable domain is DSGVTQTPKHLITATGQRVTLRCSPRSGDLSVYWYQQSLDQGLQFLIQYYNGEERAKGNILERFSAQQFPDLHSELNLSSLELGDSALYFCASSRGGTEAFFGQGTRLTVV.

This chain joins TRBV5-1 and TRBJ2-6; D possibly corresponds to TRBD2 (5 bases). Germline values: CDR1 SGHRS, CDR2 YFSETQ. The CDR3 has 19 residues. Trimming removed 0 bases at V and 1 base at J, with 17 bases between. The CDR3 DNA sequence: TGCGCCAGCAGCTTGGTTGGCGGACTTCCCTCATCTGGGGCCAACGTCCTGACTTTC. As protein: CASSLVGGLPSSGANVLTF. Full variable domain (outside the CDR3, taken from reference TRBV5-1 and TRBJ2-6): KAGVTQTPRYLIKTRGQQVTLSCSPISGHRSVSWYQQTPGQGLQFLFEYFSETQRNKGNFPGRFSGRQFSNSRSEMNVSTLELGDSALYLCASSLVGGLPSSGANVLTFGAGSRLTVL.

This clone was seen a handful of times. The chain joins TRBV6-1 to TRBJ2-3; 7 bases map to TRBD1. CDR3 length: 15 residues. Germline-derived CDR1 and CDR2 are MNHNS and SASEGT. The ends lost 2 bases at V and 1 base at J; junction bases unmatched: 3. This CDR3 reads CASSESTGGTDTQYF. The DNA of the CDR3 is TGTGCCAGCAGTGAATCCACAGGGGGCACAGATACGCAGTATTTT.

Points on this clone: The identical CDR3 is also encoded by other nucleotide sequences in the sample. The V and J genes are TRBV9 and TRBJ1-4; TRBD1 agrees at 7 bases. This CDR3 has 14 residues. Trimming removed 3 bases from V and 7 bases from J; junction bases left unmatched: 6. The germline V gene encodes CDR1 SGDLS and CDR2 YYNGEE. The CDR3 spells CASSASGGREKLFF. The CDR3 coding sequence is TGTGCCAGCAGCGCTTCAGGGGGACGTGAAAAACTGTTTTTT.

The CDR3 coding sequence is TGTGCCAGCAGCCGGAGGCGGGGGGACTTGAACACTGAAGCTTTCTTT. Translated: CASSRRRGDLNTEAFF. The chain has TRBV14 and TRBJ1-1; a weak D match, TRBD1 (5 bases). Trimming pared 4 bases from V and 0 bases from J, leaving 15 bases between. The CDR3 covers 16 residues. Germline V gene data show CDR1 as SGHDN and CDR2 as FVKESK.

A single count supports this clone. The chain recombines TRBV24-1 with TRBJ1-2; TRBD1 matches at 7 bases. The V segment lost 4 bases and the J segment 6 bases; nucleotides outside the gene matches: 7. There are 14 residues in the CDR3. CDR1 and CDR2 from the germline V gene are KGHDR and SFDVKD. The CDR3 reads CATSERGQEDGYTF. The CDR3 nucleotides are TGTGCCACCAGTGAACGTGGACAGGAGGATGGCTACACCTTC.

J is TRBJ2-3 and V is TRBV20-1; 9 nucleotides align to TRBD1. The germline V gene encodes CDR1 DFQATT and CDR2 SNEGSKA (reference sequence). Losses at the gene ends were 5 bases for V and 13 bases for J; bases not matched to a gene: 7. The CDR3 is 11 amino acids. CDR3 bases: TGCAGTGCTTTCCGACAGGGGGATGAGTATTTT. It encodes CSAFRQGDEYF.

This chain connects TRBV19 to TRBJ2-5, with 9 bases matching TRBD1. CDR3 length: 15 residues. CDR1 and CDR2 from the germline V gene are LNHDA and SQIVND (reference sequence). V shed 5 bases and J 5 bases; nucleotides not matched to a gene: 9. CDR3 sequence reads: CASSPSTGGKETQYF. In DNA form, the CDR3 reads TGTGCCAGTAGTCCGTCGACAGGGGGTAAGGAGACCCAGTACTTC.

The CDR3 bases are TGTGCCAGCAGTGATTACGCGGCCTACAATGAGCAGTTCTTC. Translation gives CASSDYAAYNEQFF. This rearrangement joins TRBV2 to TRBJ2-1; D call uncertain. V lost 3 bases and J lost 2, with 8 bases in between. Germline-derived CDR1 and CDR2 are SNHLY and FYNNEI. There are 14 residues in the CDR3.

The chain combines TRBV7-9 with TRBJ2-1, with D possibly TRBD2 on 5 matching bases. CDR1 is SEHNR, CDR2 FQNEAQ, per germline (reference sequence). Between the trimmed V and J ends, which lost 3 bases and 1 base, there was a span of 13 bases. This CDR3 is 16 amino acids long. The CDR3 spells CASSFFRGASYNEQFF. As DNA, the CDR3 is TGTGCCAGCAGCTTTTTCCGGGGTGCGTCCTACAATGAGCAGTTCTTC.

The CDR3 DNA reads TGTGCCAGCAGCGACCGGGACTCAAGAGGCACTGAAGCTTTCTTT. It yields the protein CASSDRDSRGTEAFF. This chain uses TRBV7-9 with TRBJ1-1; D perhaps matches TRBD1 (5 bases). Trimming removed 5 bases from V and 4 bases from J, with 17 bases in between. Per the germline V gene, CDR1 is SEHNR and CDR2 is FQNEAQ (reference sequence). The CDR3 sequence is 15 residues long.

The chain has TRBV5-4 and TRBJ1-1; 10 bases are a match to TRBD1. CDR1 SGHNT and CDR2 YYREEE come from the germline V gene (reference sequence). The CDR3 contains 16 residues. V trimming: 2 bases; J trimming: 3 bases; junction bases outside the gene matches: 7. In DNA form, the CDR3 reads TGTGCCAGCAGCTTAATGAGCGGGACAGGGGACACTGAAGCTTTCTTT. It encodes CASSLMSGTGDTEAFF.

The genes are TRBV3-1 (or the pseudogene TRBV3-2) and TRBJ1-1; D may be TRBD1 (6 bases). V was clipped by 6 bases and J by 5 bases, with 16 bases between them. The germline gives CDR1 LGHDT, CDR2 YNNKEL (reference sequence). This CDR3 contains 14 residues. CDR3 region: CASRSSRGWTEAFF. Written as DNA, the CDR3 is TGTGCCAGCAGAAGCAGCAGGGGTTGGACTGAAGCTTTCTTT.

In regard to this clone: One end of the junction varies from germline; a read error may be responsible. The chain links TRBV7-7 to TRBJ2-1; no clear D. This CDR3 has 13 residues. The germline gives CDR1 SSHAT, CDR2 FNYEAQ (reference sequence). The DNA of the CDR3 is TGTGCTAGCAGCCCCAACCTCGGAGTTGAGCAGTTCTTC. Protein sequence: CASSPNLGVEQFF.

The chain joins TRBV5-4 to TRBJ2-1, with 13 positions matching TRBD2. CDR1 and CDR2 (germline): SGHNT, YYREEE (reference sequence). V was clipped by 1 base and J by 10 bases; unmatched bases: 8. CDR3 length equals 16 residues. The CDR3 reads CASSLTSGGAVVEQFF. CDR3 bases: TGTGCCAGCAGCTTGACTAGCGGGGGGGCCGTAGTGGAGCAGTTCTTC.

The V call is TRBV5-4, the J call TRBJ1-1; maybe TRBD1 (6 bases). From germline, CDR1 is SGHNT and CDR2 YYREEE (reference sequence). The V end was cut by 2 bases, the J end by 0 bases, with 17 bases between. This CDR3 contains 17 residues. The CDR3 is CASSFRTGTRLNTEAFF. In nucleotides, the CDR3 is TGTGCCAGCAGCTTCAGAACTGGGACACGCCTGAACACTGAAGCTTTCTTT.

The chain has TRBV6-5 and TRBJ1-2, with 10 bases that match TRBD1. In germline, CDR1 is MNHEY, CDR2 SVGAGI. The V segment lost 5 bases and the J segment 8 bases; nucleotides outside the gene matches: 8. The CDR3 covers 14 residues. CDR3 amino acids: CASSPRTGGEGYTF. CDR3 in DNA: TGTGCCAGCAGTCCACGGACAGGGGGGGAGGGCTACACCTTC.